The entry that follows covers one T cell receptor beta chain sequence. What it binds is not known. This record belongs to a study of cytomegalovirus exposure and HLA in healthy donors. Whole-study results and caveats: Later work associated fewer than 20,000 TCR beta sequences with HLA alleles at 0.05 false discovery rate. Analysis was performed later, and it showed HLA-associated TCR beta chains to be more clonally expanded than equally common others. Many donors carried some public TCRs, although rarity characterized most TCR sequences.

The CDR3 length is 14 residues. Germline CDR1 is SGHDT and CDR2 is YYEEEE. The germline V and J ends were trimmed by 0 bases and 7 bases, with 8 bases remaining between them. Primers included in the PCR were 60 Vbeta and 13 Jbeta primers. Original processing methods: In a later analysis, the count reached some 73 million unique TCR beta chains, with 9 million to 11 million shared. This table comes from immunoSEQ multiplex PCR, and its TCRdb copy is limited to in-frame clones, with some not included. V, J and clone size derive from that table, while D and trimming were established from the DNA sequence. The table lists over 100,000 clones, around 66% of them singletons.

This sequence originates from a woman aged 40 to 50 in good health and CMV-seropositive. V and J are TRBV5-6 and TRBJ1-6; tentatively, D is TRBD1 (5 bases). Sample: PBMCs. CDR3 amino acids: CASSLEGVNSPLHF. The CDR3 region has the DNA TGTGCCAGCAGCTTGGAAGGGGTCAATTCACCCCTCCACTTT.